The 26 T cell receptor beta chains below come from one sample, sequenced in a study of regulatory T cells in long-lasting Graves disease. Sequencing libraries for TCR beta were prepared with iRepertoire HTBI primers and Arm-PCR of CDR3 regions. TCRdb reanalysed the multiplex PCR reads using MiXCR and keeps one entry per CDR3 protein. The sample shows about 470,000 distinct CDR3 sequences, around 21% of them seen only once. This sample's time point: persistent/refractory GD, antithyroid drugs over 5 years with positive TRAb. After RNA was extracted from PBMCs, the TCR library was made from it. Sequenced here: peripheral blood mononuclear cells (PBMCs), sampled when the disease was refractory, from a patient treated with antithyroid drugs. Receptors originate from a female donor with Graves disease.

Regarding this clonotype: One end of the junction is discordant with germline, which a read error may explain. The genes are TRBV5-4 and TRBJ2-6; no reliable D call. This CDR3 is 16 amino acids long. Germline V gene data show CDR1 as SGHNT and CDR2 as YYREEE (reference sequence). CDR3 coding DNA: TGTGCCAGCGGCTTTTTAGGTTTCTCTGGGGCCAACGTCCTGACTTTC. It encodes CASGFLGFSGANVLTF.

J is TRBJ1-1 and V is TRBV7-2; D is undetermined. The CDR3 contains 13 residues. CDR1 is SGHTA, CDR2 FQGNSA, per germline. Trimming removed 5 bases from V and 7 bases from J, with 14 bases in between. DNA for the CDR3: TGTGCCAGCAGCCATGGACCGGGCCTTGAAGCTTTCTTT. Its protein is CASSHGPGLEAFF.

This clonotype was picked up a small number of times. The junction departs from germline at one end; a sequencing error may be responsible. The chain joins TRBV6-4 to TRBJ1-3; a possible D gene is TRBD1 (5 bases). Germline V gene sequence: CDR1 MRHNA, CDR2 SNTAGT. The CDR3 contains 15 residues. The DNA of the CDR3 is TGTGCCAGCAGTTACTCCCAGGGCTCTGGAAACACCATATATTTT. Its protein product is CASSYSQGSGNTIYF.

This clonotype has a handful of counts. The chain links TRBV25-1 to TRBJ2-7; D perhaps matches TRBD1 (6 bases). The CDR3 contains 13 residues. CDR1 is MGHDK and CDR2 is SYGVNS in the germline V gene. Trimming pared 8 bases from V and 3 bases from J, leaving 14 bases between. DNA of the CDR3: TGTGCCAGCGGGTGGGACATCGACTACGAGCAGTACTTC. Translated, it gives CASGWDIDYEQYF.

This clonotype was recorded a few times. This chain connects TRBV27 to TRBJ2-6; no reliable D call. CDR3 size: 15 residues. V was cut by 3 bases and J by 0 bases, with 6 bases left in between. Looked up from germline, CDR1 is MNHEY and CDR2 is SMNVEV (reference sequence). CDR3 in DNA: TGTGCCAGCAGTTTCAAGGACTCTGGGGCCAACGTCCTGACTTTC. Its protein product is CASSFKDSGANVLTF.

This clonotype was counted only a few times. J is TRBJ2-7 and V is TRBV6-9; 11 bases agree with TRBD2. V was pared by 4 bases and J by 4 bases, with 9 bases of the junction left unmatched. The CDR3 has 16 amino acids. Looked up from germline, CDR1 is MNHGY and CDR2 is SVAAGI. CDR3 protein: CASSWSLAGEGYEQYF. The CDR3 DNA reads TGTGCCAGCAGTTGGTCACTAGCGGGAGAAGGTTACGAGCAGTACTTC.

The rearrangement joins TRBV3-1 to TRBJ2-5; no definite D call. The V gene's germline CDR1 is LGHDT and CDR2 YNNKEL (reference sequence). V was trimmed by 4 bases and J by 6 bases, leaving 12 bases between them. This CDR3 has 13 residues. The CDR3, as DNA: TGTGCCAGCAGCCCACCCCGGAGACAGACCCAGTACTTC. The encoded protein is CASSPPRRQTQYF.

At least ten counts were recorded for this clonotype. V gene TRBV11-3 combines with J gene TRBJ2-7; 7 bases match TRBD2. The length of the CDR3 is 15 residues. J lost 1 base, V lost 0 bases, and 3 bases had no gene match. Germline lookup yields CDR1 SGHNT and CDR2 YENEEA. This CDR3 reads CASSLDFGGSYEQYF. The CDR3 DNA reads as TGTGCCAGCAGCTTAGACTTCGGGGGGTCCTACGAGCAGTACTTC.

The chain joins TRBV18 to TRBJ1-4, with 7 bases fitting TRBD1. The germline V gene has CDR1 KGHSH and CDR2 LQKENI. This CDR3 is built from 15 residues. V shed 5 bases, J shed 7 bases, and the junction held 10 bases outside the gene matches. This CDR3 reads CASSFRGGAAEKLFF. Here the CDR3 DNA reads TGTGCCAGCTCATTCCGAGGGGGCGCAGCTGAAAAACTGTTTTTT.

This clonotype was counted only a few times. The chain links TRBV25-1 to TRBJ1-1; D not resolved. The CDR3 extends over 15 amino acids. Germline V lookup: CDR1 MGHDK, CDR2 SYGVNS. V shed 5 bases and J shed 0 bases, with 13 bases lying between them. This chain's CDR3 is CASSPGGNMNTEAFF. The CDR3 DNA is TGTGCCAGCAGTCCCGGAGGTAATATGAACACTGAAGCTTTCTTT.

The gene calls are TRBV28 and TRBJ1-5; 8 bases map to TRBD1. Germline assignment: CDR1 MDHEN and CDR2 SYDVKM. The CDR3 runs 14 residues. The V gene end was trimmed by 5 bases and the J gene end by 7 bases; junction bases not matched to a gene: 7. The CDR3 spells CASSAGTGSQPQHF. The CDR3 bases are TGTGCCAGCAGTGCTGGGACAGGCAGCCAGCCCCAGCATTTT.

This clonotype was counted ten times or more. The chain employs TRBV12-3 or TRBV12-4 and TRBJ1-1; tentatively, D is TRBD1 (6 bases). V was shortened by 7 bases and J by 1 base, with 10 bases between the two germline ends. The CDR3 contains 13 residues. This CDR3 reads CASMMGANTEAFF. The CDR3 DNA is TGTGCCAGCATGATGGGGGCGAACACTGAAGCTTTCTTT.

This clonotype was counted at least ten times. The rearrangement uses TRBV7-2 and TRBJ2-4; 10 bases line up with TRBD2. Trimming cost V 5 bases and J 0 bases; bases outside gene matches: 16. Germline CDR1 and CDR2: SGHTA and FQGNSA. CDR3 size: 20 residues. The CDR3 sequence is CASSVKREGRITLAKNIQYF. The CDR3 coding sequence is TGTGCCAGCAGCGTTAAGCGGGAGGGCCGTATTACCCTAGCCAAAAACATTCAGTACTTC.

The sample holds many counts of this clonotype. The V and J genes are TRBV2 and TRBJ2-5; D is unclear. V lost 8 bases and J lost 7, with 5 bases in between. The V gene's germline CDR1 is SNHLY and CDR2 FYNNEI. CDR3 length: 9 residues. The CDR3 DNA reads TGTGCCAGCGTCGTGACCCAGTACTTC. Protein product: CASVVTQYF.

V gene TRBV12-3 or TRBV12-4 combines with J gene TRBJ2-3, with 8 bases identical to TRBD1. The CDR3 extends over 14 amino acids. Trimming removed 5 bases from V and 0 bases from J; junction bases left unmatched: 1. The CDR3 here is CASSRTGSTDTQYF. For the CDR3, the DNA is TGTGCCAGCAGTCGGACAGGGAGCACAGATACGCAGTATTTT.

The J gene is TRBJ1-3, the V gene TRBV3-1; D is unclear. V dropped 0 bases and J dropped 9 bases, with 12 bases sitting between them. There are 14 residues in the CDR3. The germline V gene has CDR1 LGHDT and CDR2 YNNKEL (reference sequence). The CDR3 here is CASSQDRWGFTIYF. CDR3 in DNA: TGTGCCAGCAGCCAAGATCGTTGGGGTTTCACCATATATTTT. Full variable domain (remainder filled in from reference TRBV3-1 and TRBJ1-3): DTAVSQTPKYLVTQMGNDKSIKCEQNLGHDTMYWYKQDSKKFLKIMFSYNNKELIINETVPNRFSPKSPDKAHLNLHINSLELGDSAVYFCASSQDRWGFTIYFGEGSWLTVV.

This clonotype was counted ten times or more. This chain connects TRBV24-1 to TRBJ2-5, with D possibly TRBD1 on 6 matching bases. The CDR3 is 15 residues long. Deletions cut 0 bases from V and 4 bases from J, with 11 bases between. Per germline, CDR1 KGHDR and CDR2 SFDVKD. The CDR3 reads CATSDLVGAGETQYF. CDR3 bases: TGTGCCACCAGTGATTTGGTGGGGGCGGGAGAGACCCAGTACTTC.

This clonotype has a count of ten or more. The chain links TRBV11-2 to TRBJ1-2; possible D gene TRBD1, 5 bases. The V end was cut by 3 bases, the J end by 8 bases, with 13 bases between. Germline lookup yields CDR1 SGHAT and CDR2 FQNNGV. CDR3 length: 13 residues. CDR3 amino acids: CASSFGISGGYTF. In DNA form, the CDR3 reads TGTGCCAGCAGCTTCGGGATTTCAGGGGGCTACACCTTC.

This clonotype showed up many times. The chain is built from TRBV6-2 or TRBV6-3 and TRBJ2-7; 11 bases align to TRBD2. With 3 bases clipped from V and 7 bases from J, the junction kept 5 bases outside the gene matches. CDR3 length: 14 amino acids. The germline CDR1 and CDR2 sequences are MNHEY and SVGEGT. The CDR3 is CASSYSLAGGEQYF. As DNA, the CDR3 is TGTGCCAGCAGTTATTCCCTAGCGGGAGGAGAGCAGTACTTC.

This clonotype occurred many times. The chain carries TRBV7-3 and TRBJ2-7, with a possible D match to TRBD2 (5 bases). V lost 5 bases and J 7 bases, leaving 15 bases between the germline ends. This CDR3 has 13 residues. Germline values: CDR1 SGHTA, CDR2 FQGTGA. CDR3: CASSNGPRGEQYF. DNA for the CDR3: TGTGCCAGCAGCAACGGACCGAGAGGGGAGCAGTACTTC.

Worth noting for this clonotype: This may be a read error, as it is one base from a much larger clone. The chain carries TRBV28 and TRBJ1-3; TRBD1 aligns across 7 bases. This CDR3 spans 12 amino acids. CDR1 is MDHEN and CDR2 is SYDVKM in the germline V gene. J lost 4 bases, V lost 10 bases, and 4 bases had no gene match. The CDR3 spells CAIGGLGNTIYF. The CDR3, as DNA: TGTGCCATAGGGGGCCTAGGAAACACCATATATTTT.

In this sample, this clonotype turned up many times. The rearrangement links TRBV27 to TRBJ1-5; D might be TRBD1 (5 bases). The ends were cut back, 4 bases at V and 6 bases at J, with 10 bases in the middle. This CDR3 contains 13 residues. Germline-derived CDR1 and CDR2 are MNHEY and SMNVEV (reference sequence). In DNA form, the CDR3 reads TGTGCCAGCAGTTCGGACGGGGCTCAGCCCCAGCATTTT. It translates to CASSSDGAQPQHF.

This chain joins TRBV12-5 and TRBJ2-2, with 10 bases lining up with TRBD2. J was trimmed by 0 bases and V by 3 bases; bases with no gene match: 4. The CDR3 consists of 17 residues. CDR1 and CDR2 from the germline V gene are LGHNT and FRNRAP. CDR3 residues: CASGLGGLAANTGELFF. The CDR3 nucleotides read TGTGCTAGTGGTTTAGGCGGACTAGCGGCGAACACCGGGGAGCTGTTTTTT.

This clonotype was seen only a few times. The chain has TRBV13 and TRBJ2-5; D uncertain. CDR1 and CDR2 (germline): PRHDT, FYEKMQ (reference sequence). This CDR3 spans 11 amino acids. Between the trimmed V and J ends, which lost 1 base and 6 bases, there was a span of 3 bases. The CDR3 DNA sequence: TGTGCCAGCAGCTTAGCGAAGACCCAGTACTTC. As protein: CASSLAKTQYF.

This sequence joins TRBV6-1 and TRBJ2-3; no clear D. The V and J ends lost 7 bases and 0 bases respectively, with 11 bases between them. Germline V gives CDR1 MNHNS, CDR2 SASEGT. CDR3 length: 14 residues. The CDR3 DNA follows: TGTGCCAGCAACCCATCCCTTAGCACAGATACGCAGTATTTT. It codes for CASNPSLSTDTQYF.

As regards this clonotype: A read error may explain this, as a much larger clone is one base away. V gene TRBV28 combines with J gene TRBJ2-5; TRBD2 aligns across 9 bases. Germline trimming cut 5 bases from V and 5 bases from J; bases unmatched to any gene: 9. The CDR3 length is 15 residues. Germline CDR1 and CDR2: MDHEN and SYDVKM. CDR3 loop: CASSNHSGSGETQYF. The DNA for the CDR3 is TGTGCCAGCAGTAACCATAGCGGGAGCGGTGAGACCCAGTACTTC.